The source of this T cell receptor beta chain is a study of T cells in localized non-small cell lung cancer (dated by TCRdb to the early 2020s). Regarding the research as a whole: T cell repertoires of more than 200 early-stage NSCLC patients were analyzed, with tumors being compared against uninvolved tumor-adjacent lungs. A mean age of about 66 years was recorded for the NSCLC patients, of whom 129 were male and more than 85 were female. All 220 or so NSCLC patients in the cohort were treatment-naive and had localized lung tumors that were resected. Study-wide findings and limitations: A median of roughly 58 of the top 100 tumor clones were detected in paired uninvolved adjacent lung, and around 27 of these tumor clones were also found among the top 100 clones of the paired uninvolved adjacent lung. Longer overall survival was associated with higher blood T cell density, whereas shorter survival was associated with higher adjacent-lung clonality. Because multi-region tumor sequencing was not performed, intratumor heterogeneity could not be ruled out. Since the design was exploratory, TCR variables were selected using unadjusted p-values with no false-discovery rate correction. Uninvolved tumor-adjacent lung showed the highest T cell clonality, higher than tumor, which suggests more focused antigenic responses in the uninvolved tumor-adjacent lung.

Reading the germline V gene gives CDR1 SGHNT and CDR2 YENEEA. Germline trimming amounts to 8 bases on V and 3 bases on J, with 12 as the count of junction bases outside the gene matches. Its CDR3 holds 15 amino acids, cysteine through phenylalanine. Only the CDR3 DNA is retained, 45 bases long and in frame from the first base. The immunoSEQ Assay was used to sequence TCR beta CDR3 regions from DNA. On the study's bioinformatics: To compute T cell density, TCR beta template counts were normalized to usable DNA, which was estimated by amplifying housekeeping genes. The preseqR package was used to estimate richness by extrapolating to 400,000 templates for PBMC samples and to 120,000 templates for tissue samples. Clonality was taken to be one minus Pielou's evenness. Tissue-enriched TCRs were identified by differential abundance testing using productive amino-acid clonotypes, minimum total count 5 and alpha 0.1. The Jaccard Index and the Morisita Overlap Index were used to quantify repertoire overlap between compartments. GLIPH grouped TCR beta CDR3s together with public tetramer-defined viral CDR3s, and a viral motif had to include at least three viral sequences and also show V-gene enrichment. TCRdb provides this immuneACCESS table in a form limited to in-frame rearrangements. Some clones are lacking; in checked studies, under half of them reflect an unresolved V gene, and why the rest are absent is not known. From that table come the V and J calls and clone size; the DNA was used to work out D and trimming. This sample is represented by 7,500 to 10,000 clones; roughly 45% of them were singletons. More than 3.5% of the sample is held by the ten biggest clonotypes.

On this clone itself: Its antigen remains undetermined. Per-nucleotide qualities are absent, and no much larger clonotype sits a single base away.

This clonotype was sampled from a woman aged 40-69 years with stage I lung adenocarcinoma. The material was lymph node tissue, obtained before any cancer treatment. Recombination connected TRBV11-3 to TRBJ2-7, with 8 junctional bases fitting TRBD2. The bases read TGTGCCAGCGGCGAGCAGCGGGGGTATATCTACGAGCAGTACTTC. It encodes CASGEQRGYIYEQYF.